The 16 T cell receptor beta chains presented below share a single source sample, sequenced in a study of CD8 T cells in Susac syndrome (dated by TCRdb to between 2018 and 2021). Library method: the immunoSEQ multiplex PCR assay. RNA was extracted with the RNeasy kit and roughly 0.5 to 1 ug was reverse transcribed using random hexamers. Starting from the raw public reads, TCRdb applied fastp trimming at Q25, assembled clones with MiXCR and retained in-frame beta chains. Under each unique CDR3 protein, matching rows form one entry showing the most common genes and DNA. Here the sample has roughly 190,000 distinct CDR3 sequences; more than 85% occur a single time. Roughly 0.087% of the sample belongs to the ten largest clones. Sequences were obtained from CD4+ T cells from PBMCs. The source of these receptors is a human donor with Susac syndrome.

V gene TRBV16 combines with J gene TRBJ1-4; D is uncertain. This CDR3 has 13 residues. Germline CDR1 KGHSY, CDR2 FQNENV. With 4 bases removed from V and 10 bases from J, the gap between germline ends came to 13 bases. CDR3 DNA: TGTGCCAGCAGCCGCGAATCGGAAGGAAAACTGTTTTTT. Translation gives CASSRESEGKLFF. Full variable domain (remainder filled in from reference TRBV16 and TRBJ1-4): GEEVAQTPKHLVRGEGQKAKLYCAPIKGHSYVFWYQQVLKNEFKFLISFQNENVFDETGMPKERFSAKCLPNSPCSLEIQATKLEDSAVYFCASSRESEGKLFFGSGTQLSVL.

On this clonotype itself: One end of the junction fails to match germline, which may point to a read error. The chain has TRBV5-6 and TRBJ2-7; 10 positions agree with TRBD1. This CDR3 has 15 residues. Germline CDR1 reads SGHDT; CDR2 reads YYEEEE. The CDR3 DNA sequence: TGTGCCAGCAGTTTGGGACAGGGGTTTTACTACGAGCAGTACTTC. Residues: CASSLGQGFYYEQYF.

V gene TRBV9 combines with J gene TRBJ1-2; 7 nucleotides line up with TRBD1. Per germline, CDR1 SGDLS and CDR2 YYNGEE. V shed 2 bases and J 4 bases; nucleotides not matched to a gene: 8. The CDR3 extends over 15 amino acids. DNA for the CDR3: TGTGCCAGCAGCGTTTCACCGGGACAGCGCTATGGCTACACCTTC. Its protein product is CASSVSPGQRYGYTF.

This clonotype was recorded only once. The chain joins TRBV18 to TRBJ2-7, with 8 positions matching TRBD1. The CDR3 covers 15 residues. Germline-derived CDR1 and CDR2 are KGHSH and LQKENI. V lost 5 bases and J lost 3; bases outside the gene matches: 9. The CDR3 region is CASSTGQGVVYEQYF. Here the CDR3 DNA reads TGTGCCAGCTCAACAGGACAGGGAGTAGTCTACGAGCAGTACTTC. Complete variable domain (other parts from reference TRBV18 and TRBJ2-7): NAGVMQNPRHLVRRRGQEARLRCSPMKGHSHVYWYRQLPEEGLKFMVYLQKENIIDESGMPKERFSAEFPKEGPSILRIQQVVRGDSAAYFCASSTGQGVVYEQYFGPGTRLTVT.

V usage is TRBV20-1 and J usage is TRBJ2-1; the match to TRBD2 covers 9 bases. This CDR3 comprises 12 residues. The junction had 6 bases not matched to a gene; V was cut back by 1 base and J by 14 bases. CDR1 and CDR2 from the germline V gene are DFQATT and SNEGSKA (reference sequence). The CDR3 DNA follows: TGCAGTGCTAGAGGAGCGGGGGGTAGTAAGTTCTTC. Amino acids: CSARGAGGSKFF.

This clonotype turned up a few times. The chain employs TRBV29-1 and TRBJ1-2, with D perhaps matching TRBD1 (5 bases). The CDR3 is 14 residues long. CDR1 is SQVTM and CDR2 is ANQGSEA in the germline V gene. Between the trimmed V and J ends, which lost 2 bases and 6 bases, there was a span of 16 bases. The DNA for the CDR3 is TGCAGCGTTGAATTGGGAAGGGGATTGAATGGCTACACCTTC. Translation: CSVELGRGLNGYTF.

The CDR3 DNA follows: TGCAGCGTTGCCCCGAATACAGGGGGCTTCGAGCAGTACTTC. Protein sequence: CSVAPNTGGFEQYF. The J gene is TRBJ2-7, the V gene TRBV29-1, with 9 bases aligning to TRBD1. Germline CDR1 SQVTM, CDR2 ANQGSEA. The CDR3 covers 14 residues. Unmatched junction bases numbered 10, after V lost 4 bases and J lost 6 bases.

J is TRBJ2-5 and V is TRBV29-1; D possibly matches TRBD1 or TRBD2 (5 bases each). Germline V lookup: CDR1 SQVTM, CDR2 ANQGSEA. V gave up 0 bases and J gave up 1 base, with 12 bases separating them. The CDR3 is 15 residues long. CDR3 sequence reads: CSVEDWDHRQETQYF. CDR3 sequence (DNA): TGCAGCGTTGAAGATTGGGACCATCGCCAAGAGACCCAGTACTTC. Full variable domain (rest looked up from reference TRBV29-1 and TRBJ2-5): SAVISQKPSRDICQRGTSLTIQCQVDSQVTMMFWYRQQPGQSLTLIATANQGSEATYESGFVIDKFPISRPNLTFSTLTVSNMSPEDSSIYLCSVEDWDHRQETQYFGPGTRLLVL.

The chain carries TRBV9 and TRBJ1-1; unclear D gene. V was shortened by 4 bases and J by 1 base, with 5 bases between the two germline ends. This CDR3 is built from 12 residues. CDR1 and CDR2 (germline): SGDLS, YYNGEE. CDR3 sequence: CASSRRNTEAFF. The CDR3 DNA reads TGTGCCAGCAGCCGAAGGAACACTGAAGCTTTCTTT.

This chain connects TRBV11-2 to TRBJ2-7; D remains ambiguous. Per the germline V gene, CDR1 is SGHAT and CDR2 is FQNNGV. The V gene lost 2 bases and the J gene lost 0 bases, with 8 bases spanning the gap. The CDR3 is 14 amino acids. The CDR3 is CASSLIWDSYEQYF. CDR3 in DNA: TGTGCCAGCAGCTTAATCTGGGACTCCTACGAGCAGTACTTC.

This chain links TRBV7-9 with TRBJ2-4; D may be TRBD1 (5 bases). V was trimmed by 1 base and J by 7 bases, leaving 17 bases between them. The CDR3 contains 16 residues. The germline V gene encodes CDR1 SEHNR and CDR2 FQNEAQ (reference sequence). The CDR3 spells CASSLESGMFGNIQYF. The DNA of the CDR3 is TGTGCCAGCAGCTTAGAGTCAGGGATGTTCGGTAACATTCAGTACTTC.

This sequence joins TRBV7-9 and TRBJ2-1, with D tentatively TRBD1 (5 bases). Germline values: CDR1 SEHNR, CDR2 FQNEAQ (reference sequence). The CDR3 loop spans 15 amino acids. V was clipped by 10 bases and J by 6 bases, with 22 bases between them. DNA for the CDR3: TGTGCCAACGCTAAAGGGGTCATATTCGGCAATGAGCAGTTCTTC. It yields the protein CANAKGVIFGNEQFF.

This chain joins TRBV11-2 and TRBJ2-1; no clear D gene. V shed 0 bases and J shed 3 bases, with 6 bases lying between them. CDR1 and CDR2 (germline): SGHAT, FQNNGV. This CDR3 has 14 residues. The CDR3 bases are TGTGCCAGCAGCTTAGACATAAACTACAATGAGCAGTTCTTC. It is translated as CASSLDINYNEQFF.

This clonotype was seen more than once but under ten times. The genes are TRBV5-4 and TRBJ2-5, with a tentative D call TRBD2 (5 bases). This CDR3 has 13 amino acids. From germline, CDR1 is SGHNT and CDR2 YYREEE (reference sequence). Trimming took off 4 bases at V and 0 bases at J, with 7 bases between the two ends. CDR3 nucleotide sequence: TGTGCCAGCAGCCTTAGCGACCAAGAGACCCAGTACTTC. Protein: CASSLSDQETQYF.

The chain has TRBV9 and TRBJ2-7, with no clear D. The CDR3 has 13 amino acids. CDR1 and CDR2 from the germline V gene are SGDLS and YYNGEE. V lost 0 bases to trimming and J lost 10 bases, with 14 bases between them. Here the CDR3 DNA reads TGTGCCAGCAGCGTAGTATTGAGGTCGCGTCAGTACTTC. This translates into CASSVVLRSRQYF. The full variable domain, with the rest looked up from reference TRBV9 and TRBJ2-7, is DSGVTQTPKHLITATGQRVTLRCSPRSGDLSVYWYQQSLDQGLQFLIQYYNGEERAKGNILERFSAQQFPDLHSELNLSSLELGDSALYFCASSVVLRSRQYFGPGTRLTVT.

This clonotype was detected once. This sequence joins TRBV20-1 and TRBJ2-3; TRBD2 matches at 12 bases. This CDR3 comprises 16 residues. Germline trimming cut 5 bases from V and 5 bases from J; bases unmatched to any gene: 11. Per germline, CDR1 DFQATT and CDR2 SNEGSKA (reference sequence). The CDR3 loop is CSAQSSRLAGVDTQYF. DNA for the CDR3: TGCAGTGCTCAGAGCTCTAGACTAGCGGGGGTAGATACGCAGTATTTT.